This T cell receptor beta chain was sequenced during a study of radiation and T cells in renal cell carcinoma. Germline lookup yields CDR1 LNHDA and CDR2 SQIVND (reference sequence). Trimming removed 6 bases from V and 2 bases from J; junction bases left unmatched: 14. There are 18 residues in the CDR3. Produced via immunoSEQ multiplex PCR; TCRdb's table is partial and in-frame only. Seen here are 50,000 to 75,000 clones, around 80% observed once, and the top ten hold about 7.1%. Time point noted: baseline pretreatment blood. Treatment defined: 15 Gy SBRT to primary tumor, nephrectomy 4 weeks later. Sequencing was performed on blood, taken from a patient whose treatment included radiotherapy and nephrectomy. This receptor was taken from a man aged 55 to 70 with renal cell carcinoma. The gene calls are TRBV19 and TRBJ2-3; 10 bases align to TRBD2. CDR3 sequence (DNA): TGTGCCAGTAGCATCCAACCGGGACTAGCGACCTACACAGATACGCAGTATTTT. Translation: CASSIQPGLATYTDTQYF.